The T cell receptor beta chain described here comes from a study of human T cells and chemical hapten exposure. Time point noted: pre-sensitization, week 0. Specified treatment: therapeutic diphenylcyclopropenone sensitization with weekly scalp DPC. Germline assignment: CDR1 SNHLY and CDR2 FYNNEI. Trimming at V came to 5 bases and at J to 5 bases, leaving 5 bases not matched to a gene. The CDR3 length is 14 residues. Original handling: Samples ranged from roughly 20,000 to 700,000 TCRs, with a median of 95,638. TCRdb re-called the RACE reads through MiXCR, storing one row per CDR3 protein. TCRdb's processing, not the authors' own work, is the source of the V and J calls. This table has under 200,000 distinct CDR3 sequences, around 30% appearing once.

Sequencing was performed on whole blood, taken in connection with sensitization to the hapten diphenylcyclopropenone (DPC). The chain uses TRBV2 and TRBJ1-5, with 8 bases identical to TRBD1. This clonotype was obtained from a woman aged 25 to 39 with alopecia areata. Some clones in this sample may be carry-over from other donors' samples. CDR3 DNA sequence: TGTGCCAGCAGTTTCACAGGGGGTTATCAGCCCCAGCATTTT. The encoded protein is CASSFTGGYQPQHF.